This TCR beta chain was captured by sequencing in a study of T cell responses to AZD1222 COVID-19 vaccine (dated by TCRdb to about 2021). Describing the broader study: AZD1222 recipients whose second dose came at about 4 weeks and those whose second dose came at about 12 weeks were combined into one group, since spike-specific TCR depth and breadth did not differ between the two schedules. TCR sequencing was performed for roughly 250 trial participants, of whom 207 were given two doses of AZD1222 and 26 were given two doses of MenACWY control vaccine. Trial participants were enrolled into age subgroups of 18-55, 56-69 and 70-plus years, which contained approximately 150, 28 and 58 TCR-sequenced participants, respectively. General findings and caveats noted by the study authors: The whole spike protein was spanned by vaccine-associated CD4 TCRs, and dominant responses were seen in regions 160-218 and 743-854. Reportedly, close to half of the unique spike-specific TCRs recognized epitopes lying outside the regions that are mutated in the B.1.351 and B.1.1.7 variants. Participants were mostly white British, with more females than males. The authors suggested clonal diversity may have been underestimated. Conclusions about previously exposed vaccinees are limited, since just 5 or 6 AZD1222 recipients were seropositive for SARS-CoV-2 at baseline. In the small 56-69-year group, the increase in depth fell short of significance, most likely because of low power. A significant rise in spike-specific TCR breadth and depth was observed after two AZD1222 doses relative to day 0 and relative to MenACWY recipients. Because no day 14 peak-response samples were available, the repertoires could be characterized only after the peak T cell response.

The CDR3 regions of human TCRbeta chains were analyzed by immunosequencing. The original pipeline was this. Repertoire TCRs were checked for matches against a reference library of SARS-CoV-2-specific TCRs that had been generated using the MIRA antigen-specificity platform. Breadth was defined as the fraction of unique TCRs that were SARS-CoV-2-associated. Depth was defined as the fraction of total T cells that were SARS-CoV-2-associated. Using the MIRA data, each spike-specific TCR was assigned both to the spike region to which the TCR was reactive and to a CD4 or CD8 class. Log10-transformed breadth and depth values were compared by one-way ANOVA with Sidak's multiple comparisons tests. TCRdb obtained this table from immuneACCESS and retained in-frame rearrangements with V and J assigned. These tables miss some clones; where compared with another copy, unresolved V genes account for less than half of the shortfall, and the remainder is unexplained. From that table come the V and J calls and clone size; the DNA was used to work out D and trimming. This sample holds roughly 150,000 clones; 80% to 90% were observed only once. The ten top clones hold approximately 8% of the sample.

Interpreted using the paper, the time point label stands for: baseline before first vaccination. Vaccinee samples were obtained from the UK trials COV001 and COV002, which included a single-blind randomized controlled phase 2/3 trial of AZD1222 (ChAdOx1 nCoV-19) in healthy adults. Trial participant PBMC samples were collected at day 0 and day 28 after the second dose for TCRbeta chain sequencing. Turning to this clone: No antigen is known for it. No per-base quality is available; no much larger clone lies one base away.

The germline V gene yields SGHTA for CDR1 and FQGNSA for CDR2. At the junction V is shortened by 4 bases and J by 7 bases, with 11 bases in between. The CDR3, from cysteine to phenylalanine, totals 13 residues. The CDR3 DNA has 39 bases and is translated from base 1. The sample consisted of peripheral blood, taken on day 0 of AZD1222 vaccination. The chain joins TRBV7-2 to TRBJ2-1, and possibly TRBD1, on 6 matching bases. The origin of this receptor is an adult in good health. The CDR3 loop reads CASSSDTGNEQFF. At the DNA level, the sequence is TGTGCCAGCAGCTCGGACACAGGGAATGAGCAGTTCTTC.